The 32 T cell receptor beta chains below were found in one sample sequenced in a study of T-cell reconstitution after alpha-beta-depleted transplantation in children. Overall study findings and caveats: Alpha-beta T cells about two months after transplant reportedly derived from several hundred expanded graft clones.

No antigen is known for these receptors. Unique molecular identifiers tagged the TCRbeta library. TCRdb reprocessed the PCR reads with MiXCR, giving one entry per CDR3 protein. Of approximately 30,000 distinct CDR3 sequences detected, 5.5% to 8% appear once; the ten largest clones hold 25% to 35%. The specimen comprised peripheral blood, sampled 60 days after TCRalphabeta/CD19-depleted stem cell transplant. The receptors shown here come from a child less than two years old who had a stem cell transplant for acute myeloid leukemia, so the T cells may come from the graft donor.

This clonotype was observed at least ten times. This chain links TRBV20-1 with TRBJ1-3, with D unresolved. Germline CDR1 and CDR2: DFQATT and SNEGSKA (reference sequence). This CDR3 comprises 15 residues. V lost 4 bases and J 2 bases, leaving 15 bases between the germline ends. As DNA, the CDR3 is TGCAGTGCTATCCCAGACCCCGGCACTGGAAACACCATATATTTT. It yields the protein CSAIPDPGTGNTIYF.

The chain links TRBV6-5 to TRBJ2-1; D is undetermined. The CDR3 runs 12 residues. Trimming stripped 6 bases from V and 10 bases from J, with 13 bases between. Germline V gene data show CDR1 as MNHEY and CDR2 as SVGAGI. CDR3 nucleotides: TGTGCCAGCAGCCACGTGCCAGGCGAGCAGTTCTTC. Its protein is CASSHVPGEQFF.

This clonotype was seen many times. V and J are TRBV6-6 and TRBJ1-4, with no clear D. In germline, CDR1 is MNHNY, CDR2 SVGAGI (reference sequence). The V end lost 7 bases, the J end lost 7 bases, and 10 bases lay between the germline ends. CDR3 length equals 12 residues. The CDR3 protein is CASTSQSEKLFF. The DNA for the CDR3 is TGTGCCAGCACTAGCCAGAGTGAAAAACTGTTTTTT.

This clonotype was counted ten times or more. This CDR3 is CASSSAGGPGTEQFF. The CDR3 bases are TGTGCCAGCAGTTCCGCGGGAGGCCCAGGCACTGAGCAGTTCTTC. V gene TRBV28 combines with J gene TRBJ2-1, with TRBD2 matching 8 bases. The CDR3 has 15 amino acids. Germline values: CDR1 MDHEN, CDR2 SYDVKM. V shed 4 bases and J 9 bases; nucleotides not matched to a gene: 11.

The gene calls are TRBV30 and TRBJ2-7; a weak D match, TRBD1 (6 bases). Trimming took 0 bases from V and 4 from J, leaving 13 bases between them. Per germline, CDR1 GTSNPN and CDR2 SVGIG (reference sequence). This CDR3 is built from 14 residues. CDR3 bases: TGTGCCTGGAGTGTAATACAGGGAAATTACGAGCAGTACTTC. Amino acids: CAWSVIQGNYEQYF.

This clonotype was seen repeatedly, ten times or more. The chain carries TRBV4-3 and TRBJ2-4; D tentatively reads TRBD1 or TRBD2 (6 bases each). V was pared by 1 base and J by 2 bases, with 12 bases between. The CDR3 spans 16 residues. CDR1 LGHNA and CDR2 YSLEER come from the germline V gene. CDR3: CASSQVKGGSKNIQYF. The DNA for the CDR3 is TGCGCCAGCAGCCAAGTCAAAGGGGGGTCCAAAAACATTCAGTACTTC.

The chain carries TRBV24-1 and TRBJ2-2; D is undetermined. V lost 7 bases and J 0 bases, leaving 8 bases between the germline ends. Germline CDR1 and CDR2: KGHDR and SFDVKD. This CDR3 has 14 residues. The CDR3 DNA follows: TGTGCCACCAGGGGCACCACGAACACCGGGGAGCTGTTTTTT. Translation: CATRGTTNTGELFF.

This chain connects TRBV28 to TRBJ2-7; D gene unclear. CDR1 and CDR2 from the germline V gene are MDHEN and SYDVKM. There are 13 residues in the CDR3. V shed 6 bases and J shed 3 bases, with 12 bases lying between them. The CDR3 DNA is TGTGCCAGCAGCCCGTCTTGGGGCTACGAGCAGTACTTC. Translation gives CASSPSWGYEQYF.

In the case of this clonotype: A much more abundant neighbour one base away suggests this may be a read error. The chain uses TRBV12-3 or TRBV12-4 and TRBJ1-5; possibly TRBD1 for D (6 bases). The CDR3 loop spans 12 amino acids. The CDR3 reads CASTRGGQPRHF. The CDR3 coding sequence is TGTGCCAGCACCAGAGGGGGTCAGCCCCGGCATTTT.

This clonotype was recorded many times. The V gene is TRBV4-3, the J gene TRBJ2-7; TRBD2 might be the D (6 bases). Germline values: CDR1 LGHNA, CDR2 YSLEER. V shed 4 bases and J shed 5 bases, with 18 bases lying between them. The CDR3 extends over 15 amino acids. In DNA, the CDR3 is TGCGCCAGCAGCCTCGTTGGGGCGGGGTGGGACGAGCAGTACTTC. Its protein is CASSLVGAGWDEQYF.

This clonotype was counted at least ten times. The V call is TRBV12-3 or TRBV12-4, the J call TRBJ2-7; 8 nucleotides agree with TRBD2. This CDR3 is 15 amino acids long. The V and J ends lost 0 bases and 0 bases, in that order; junction bases with no gene match: 1. CDR3 amino acids: CASSLAAGGSYEQYF. The CDR3 DNA reads TGTGCCAGCAGTTTAGCCGCGGGGGGCTCCTACGAGCAGTACTTC.

Many counts were recorded for this clonotype. The rearrangement uses TRBV7-9 and TRBJ1-4; 8 positions agree with TRBD1. Germline assignment: CDR1 SEHNR and CDR2 FQNEAQ (reference sequence). The CDR3 spans 15 residues. The trim removed 5 bases at V and 12 bases at J, leaving 14 bases unmatched. The CDR3: CASSPRTGYPYELFF. The DNA for the CDR3 is TGTGCCAGCAGCCCACGGACAGGGTATCCGTACGAACTGTTTTTT.

This clonotype was recorded many times. The chain recombines TRBV14 with TRBJ2-7; 9 positions match TRBD1. The CDR3 covers 15 residues. The V segment lost 0 bases and the J segment 3 bases; nucleotides outside the gene matches: 3. Germline assignment: CDR1 SGHDN and CDR2 FVKESK. The CDR3 is CASSQDWGQGYEQYF. CDR3 in DNA: TGTGCCAGCAGCCAAGATTGGGGACAGGGCTACGAGCAGTACTTC.

As for this clonotype: The germline gene is not matched at one end of the junction; a read error may be the cause. The CDR3 here is CTSSLFASGRAKRETQYF. In DNA, the CDR3 is TGTACCAGCAGTTTATTCGCTAGCGGGAGGGCCAAGAGAGAGACCCAGTACTTC. The J gene is TRBJ2-5, the V gene TRBV12-3 or TRBV12-4, with TRBD2 matching 12 bases. The CDR3 runs 18 residues.

This clonotype was seen ten or more times. In DNA form, the CDR3 reads TGTGCCAGCAGCCAAGATTTAGCAGGGGAAGTCTATGGCTACACCTTC. This sequence encodes CASSQDLAGEVYGYTF. The chain combines TRBV4-2 with TRBJ1-2; perhaps TRBD1 as D (6 bases). This CDR3 contains 16 residues. Germline CDR1 is LGHNA and CDR2 is YNFKEQ. V was cut by 0 bases and J by 4 bases, with 15 bases left in between.

This clonotype was recorded at least ten times. The rearrangement uses TRBV20-1 and TRBJ2-3; no clear D gene. The CDR3 covers 15 residues. Per germline, CDR1 DFQATT and CDR2 SNEGSKA (reference sequence). Between the trimmed V and J ends, which lost 6 bases and 9 bases, there was a span of 25 bases. The DNA of the CDR3 is TGCAGTGCGGGCCCGCAAAAGGGCCTCAGAGGCACGCAGTATTTT. This codes for CSAGPQKGLRGTQYF.

The table lists this clonotype with many counts. The rearrangement links TRBV12-3 or TRBV12-4 to TRBJ1-6; TRBD1 might be the D (5 bases). Trimming took 2 bases from V and 7 from J, leaving 18 bases between them. This CDR3 is built from 17 residues. CDR3 region: CASSLPQGSKRNSPLHF. The CDR3 DNA is TGTGCCAGCAGTTTACCTCAGGGAAGCAAGAGAAATTCACCCCTCCACTTT.

This clonotype was detected ten times or more. The chain employs TRBV28 and TRBJ2-5; no clear D. The CDR3 totals 13 residues. Trimming left V 10 bases short and J 2 bases short, with 14 bases between. Per the germline V gene, CDR1 is MDHEN and CDR2 is SYDVKM. CDR3 region: CATKVGLQETQYF. The CDR3 DNA reads as TGTGCCACAAAAGTGGGCTTGCAAGAGACCCAGTACTTC.

This clonotype was recorded at least ten times. V gene TRBV7-8 combines with J gene TRBJ2-1, with D possibly being TRBD2 (7 bases). This CDR3 contains 15 residues. Trimming took off 0 bases at V and 3 bases at J, with 9 bases between the two ends. The germline gives CDR1 SGHVS, CDR2 FQNEAQ. This CDR3 is CASSLAGGRYNEQFF. The CDR3 coding sequence is TGTGCCAGCAGCTTAGCGGGGGGGCGCTACAATGAGCAGTTCTTC.

This clonotype was counted many times. This rearrangement joins TRBV24-1 to TRBJ1-2; 10 positions match TRBD1. Trimming took 3 bases from V and 8 from J; bases not matched to a gene: 5. The germline CDR1 and CDR2 sequences are KGHDR and SFDVKD. This CDR3 is built from 14 residues. The CDR3 loop reads CATSDPGQGNGYTF. The CDR3 coding sequence is TGTGCCACCAGTGATCCGGGACAGGGGAACGGCTACACCTTC.

This clonotype was seen a few times. V gene TRBV21-1 combines with J gene TRBJ2-5; whether TRBD1, the table's D call, matches the DNA was not checked. TRBV21-1 is given as a pseudogene. This CDR3 contains 13 residues. CDR3 residues: CASSRTGEETQYF. The CDR3 nucleotides read TGTGCCAGCAGCAGGACAGGGGAAGAGACCCAGTACTTC.

This clonotype was seen ten or more times. The chain recombines TRBV13 with TRBJ1-6; no clear D. The CDR3 covers 15 residues. Germline V gives CDR1 PRHDT, CDR2 FYEKMQ (reference sequence). The V gene lost 0 bases and the J gene lost 12 bases, with 15 bases spanning the gap. Written as DNA, the CDR3 is TGTGCCAGCAGCTTAGGCGCGTCCCTAATCATACCCCTCCACTTT. As protein: CASSLGASLIIPLHF.

This clonotype was detected many times. The J gene is TRBJ2-7, the V gene TRBV20-1; 7 bases agree with TRBD1. The V gene end was trimmed by 7 bases and the J gene end by 4 bases; junction bases not matched to a gene: 13. Germline V gene sequence: CDR1 DFQATT, CDR2 SNEGSKA (reference sequence). This CDR3 has 14 residues. CDR3 region: CSGQGHLILYEQYF. The CDR3 nucleotides read TGCAGTGGACAGGGCCATCTGATCCTTTACGAGCAGTACTTC.

In its sample, this clonotype was seen many times. V usage is TRBV18 and J usage is TRBJ1-1; D remains ambiguous. With 2 bases removed from V and 8 bases from J, the gap between germline ends came to 12 bases. Per germline, CDR1 KGHSH and CDR2 LQKENI. The CDR3 length is 13 residues. The CDR3: CASSPTGKTEAFF. CDR3 in DNA: TGTGCCAGCTCACCAACGGGGAAAACAGAAGCTTTCTTT.

This clonotype was seen ten or more times. The chain uses TRBV10-3 and TRBJ1-2; unclear D gene. Deletions cut 8 bases from V and 2 bases from J, with 6 bases between. Germline V gene lookup returns CDR1 ENHRY and CDR2 SYGVKD. The CDR3 covers 11 residues. The CDR3: CAIGQNYGYTF. The CDR3 DNA follows: TGTGCCATCGGCCAGAACTATGGCTACACCTTC.

This clonotype has ten or more counts. The CDR3 nucleotides are TGTGCTACGAGCCCCGGCGCGGGGGAAGACTATGAAAAACTGTTTTTT. Residues: CATSPGAGEDYEKLFF. The chain combines TRBV24-1 with TRBJ1-4; a possible D gene is TRBD1 (5 bases). CDR1 KGHDR and CDR2 SFDVKD come from the germline V gene. This CDR3 is 16 amino acids long.

This clonotype was seen repeatedly, ten times or more. The chain recombines TRBV5-1 with TRBJ2-5; unclear D gene. The V end was cut by 5 bases, the J end by 2 bases, with 13 bases between. Looked up from germline, CDR1 is SGHRS and CDR2 is YFSETQ. There are 14 residues in the CDR3. This CDR3 reads CASSFGPPQETQYF. The CDR3 nucleotides read TGCGCCAGCAGTTTTGGACCCCCTCAAGAGACCCAGTACTTC.

This clonotype was observed at least ten times. The V call is TRBV27, the J call TRBJ1-4, with TRBD1 matching 7 bases. With 6 bases clipped from V and 6 bases from J, the junction kept 10 bases outside the gene matches. The CDR3 contains 15 residues. The V gene's germline CDR1 is MNHEY and CDR2 SMNVEV (reference sequence). CDR3 amino acids: CASSNRGRRDEKLFF. CDR3 bases: TGTGCCAGCAGCAACAGGGGAAGGAGGGATGAAAAACTGTTTTTT.

This clonotype was picked up many times. This chain joins TRBV20-1 and TRBJ1-2; D is possibly TRBD1 (5 bases). The germline V gene encodes CDR1 DFQATT and CDR2 SNEGSKA (reference sequence). With 0 bases removed from V and 8 bases from J, the gap between germline ends came to 13 bases. The CDR3 is 13 amino acids. CDR3 sequence (DNA): TGCAGTGCTAGAGATCCAGGAGGGGAAGGCTACACCTTC. Translating it yields CSARDPGGEGYTF.

This clonotype was picked up many times. The J gene is TRBJ2-7, the V gene TRBV7-9; D is uncertain. This CDR3 region has 16 residues. In germline, CDR1 is SEHNR, CDR2 FQNEAQ (reference sequence). The V and J ends lost 1 base and 0 bases respectively, with 13 bases between them. Here the CDR3 DNA reads TGTGCCAGCAGCTTAGGTGTCGGTGGCAGCTCCTACGAGCAGTACTTC. This gives the protein CASSLGVGGSSYEQYF. Combining the CDR3 with reference TRBV7-9 and TRBJ2-7 gives the whole variable domain DTGVSQNPRHKITKRGQNVTFRCDPISEHNRLYWYRQTLGQGPEFLTYFQNEAQLEKSRLLSDRFSAERPKGSFSTLEIQRTEQGDSAMYLCASSLGVGGSSYEQYFGPGTRLTVT.

At least ten counts were recorded for this clonotype. This chain joins TRBV24-1 and TRBJ2-1; 13 nucleotides agree with TRBD2. J lost 7 bases, V lost 9 bases, and 5 bases had no gene match. The germline V gene encodes CDR1 KGHDR and CDR2 SFDVKD. This CDR3 has 14 residues. The CDR3 sequence: CATSLAGGINEQFF. The CDR3 region has the DNA TGTGCCACCTCACTAGCGGGGGGGATAAATGAGCAGTTCTTC.

This clonotype was detected many times. This chain links TRBV13 with TRBJ2-3; D ambiguous. The germline gives CDR1 PRHDT, CDR2 FYEKMQ (reference sequence). The CDR3 contains 16 residues. Trimming left V 4 bases short and J 4 bases short, with 18 bases between. DNA for the CDR3: TGTGCCAGCAGCTCTTCCTCTTTGATAGACGCAGATACGCAGTATTTT. Translated, it gives CASSSSSLIDADTQYF.